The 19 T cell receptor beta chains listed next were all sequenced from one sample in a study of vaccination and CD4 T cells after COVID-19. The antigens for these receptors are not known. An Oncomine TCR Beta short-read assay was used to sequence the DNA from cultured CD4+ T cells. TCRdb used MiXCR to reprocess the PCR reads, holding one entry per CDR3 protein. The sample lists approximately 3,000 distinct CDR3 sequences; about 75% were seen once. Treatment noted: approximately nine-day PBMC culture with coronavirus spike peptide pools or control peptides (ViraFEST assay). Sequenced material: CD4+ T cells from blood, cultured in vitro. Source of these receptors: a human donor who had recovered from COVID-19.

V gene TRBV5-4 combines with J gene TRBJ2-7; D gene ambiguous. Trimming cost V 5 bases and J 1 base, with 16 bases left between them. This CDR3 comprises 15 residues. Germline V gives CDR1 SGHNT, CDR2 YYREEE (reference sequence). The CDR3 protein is CASRSMAVPSYEQYF. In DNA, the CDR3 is TGTGCCAGCAGGTCGATGGCAGTGCCTTCCTACGAGCAGTACTTC.

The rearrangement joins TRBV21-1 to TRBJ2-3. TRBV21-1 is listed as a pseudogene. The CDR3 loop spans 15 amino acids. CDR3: CASSKVTANTDTQYF. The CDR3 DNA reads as TGTGCCAGCAGCAAAGTAACAGCTAACACAGATACGCAGTATTTT.

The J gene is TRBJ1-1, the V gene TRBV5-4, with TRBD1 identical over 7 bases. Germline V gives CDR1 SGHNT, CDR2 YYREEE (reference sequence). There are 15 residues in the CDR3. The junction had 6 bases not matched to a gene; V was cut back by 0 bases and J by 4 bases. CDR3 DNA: TGTGCCAGCAGCTTGGGACAGGGCAGGATCACTGAAGCTTTCTTT. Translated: CASSLGQGRITEAFF.

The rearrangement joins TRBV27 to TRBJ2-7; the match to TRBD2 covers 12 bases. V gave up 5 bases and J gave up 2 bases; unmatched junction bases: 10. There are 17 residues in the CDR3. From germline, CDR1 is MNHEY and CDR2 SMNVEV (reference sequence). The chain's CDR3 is CASSPRSTSGGPYEQYF. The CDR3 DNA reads TGTGCCAGCAGTCCTCGGTCGACTAGCGGGGGACCCTACGAGCAGTACTTC.

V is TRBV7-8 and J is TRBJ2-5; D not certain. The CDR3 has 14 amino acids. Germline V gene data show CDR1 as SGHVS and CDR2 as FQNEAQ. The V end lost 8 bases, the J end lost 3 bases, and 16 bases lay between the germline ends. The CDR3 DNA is TGTGCCAGCCGCGACTGGCAAATCGAAGAGACCCAGTACTTC. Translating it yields CASRDWQIEETQYF.

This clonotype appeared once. The CDR3, as DNA: TGTGCCAGCAGACGAAACCAGGGGGACACTGAAGCTTTCTTT. Its translation: CASRRNQGDTEAFF. The V gene is TRBV6-1, the J gene TRBJ1-1; 7 nucleotides match TRBD1. V trimming: 6 bases; J trimming: 3 bases; junction bases outside the gene matches: 7. Germline assignment: CDR1 MNHNS and CDR2 SASEGT. This CDR3 has 14 residues.

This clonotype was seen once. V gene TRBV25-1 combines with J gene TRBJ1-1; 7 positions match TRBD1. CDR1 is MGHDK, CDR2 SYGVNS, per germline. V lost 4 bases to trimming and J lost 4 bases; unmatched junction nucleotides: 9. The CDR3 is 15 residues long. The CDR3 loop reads CASSVRTGRGTEAFF. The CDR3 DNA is TGTGCCAGCAGTGTTCGGACAGGTCGGGGCACTGAAGCTTTCTTT.

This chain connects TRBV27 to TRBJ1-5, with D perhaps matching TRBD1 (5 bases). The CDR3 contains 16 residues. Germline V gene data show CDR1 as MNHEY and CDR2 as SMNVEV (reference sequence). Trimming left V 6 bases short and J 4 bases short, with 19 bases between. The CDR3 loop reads CASRRKGPPTNQPQHF. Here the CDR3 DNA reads TGTGCCAGCAGGCGAAAGGGACCTCCGACTAATCAGCCCCAGCATTTT.

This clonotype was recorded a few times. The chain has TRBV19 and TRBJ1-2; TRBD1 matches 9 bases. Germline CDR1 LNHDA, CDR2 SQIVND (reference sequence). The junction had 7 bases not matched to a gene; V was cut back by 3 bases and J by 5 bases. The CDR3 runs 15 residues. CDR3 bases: TGTGCCAGTAGTATTGATTTGGGACAGGGATATGGCTACACCTTC. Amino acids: CASSIDLGQGYGYTF.

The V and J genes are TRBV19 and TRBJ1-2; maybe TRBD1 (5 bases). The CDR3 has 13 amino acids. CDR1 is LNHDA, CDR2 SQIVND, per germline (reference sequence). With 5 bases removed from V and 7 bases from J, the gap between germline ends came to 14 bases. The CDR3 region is CASSRGRFSGYTF. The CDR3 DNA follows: TGTGCCAGTAGTCGGGGACGGTTCTCTGGCTACACCTTC.

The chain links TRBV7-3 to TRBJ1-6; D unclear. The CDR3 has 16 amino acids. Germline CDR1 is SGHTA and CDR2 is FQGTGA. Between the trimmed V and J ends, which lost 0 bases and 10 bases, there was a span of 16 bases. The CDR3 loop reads CASSLTGLIGGSPLHF. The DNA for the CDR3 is TGTGCCAGCAGCTTAACTGGGTTAATCGGTGGATCACCCCTCCACTTT.

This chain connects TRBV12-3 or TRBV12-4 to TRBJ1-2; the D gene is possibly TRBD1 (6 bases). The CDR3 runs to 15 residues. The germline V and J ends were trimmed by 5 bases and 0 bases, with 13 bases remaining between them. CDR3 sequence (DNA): TGTGCCAGCAGTATTAACAGGGTTCCTAACTATGGCTACACCTTC. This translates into CASSINRVPNYGYTF.

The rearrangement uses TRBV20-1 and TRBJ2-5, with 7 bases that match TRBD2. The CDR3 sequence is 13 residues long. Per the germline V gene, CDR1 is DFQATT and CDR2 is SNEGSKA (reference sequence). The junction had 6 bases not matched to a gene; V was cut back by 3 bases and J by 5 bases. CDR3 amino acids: CSASRTSKETQYF. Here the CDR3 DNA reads TGCAGTGCTAGCCGGACTAGTAAGGAGACCCAGTACTTC.

CDR3 in DNA: TGTGCCAGCAGCCTCAACGAGGGTTTCTATGGCTACACCTTC. It yields the protein CASSLNEGFYGYTF. The V and J genes are TRBV7-9 and TRBJ1-2, with D hard to call. Trimming shortened V by 5 bases and J by 4 bases, and 14 bases separated the two germline ends. This CDR3 has 14 amino acids. Germline-derived CDR1 and CDR2 are SEHNR and FQNEAQ (reference sequence).

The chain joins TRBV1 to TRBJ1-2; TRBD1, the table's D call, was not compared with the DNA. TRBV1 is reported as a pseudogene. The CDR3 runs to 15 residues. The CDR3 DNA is TGCACCAGCAGCCGGGACAGGGGACGAGACTATGGCTACACCTTC. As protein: CTSSRDRGRDYGYTF.

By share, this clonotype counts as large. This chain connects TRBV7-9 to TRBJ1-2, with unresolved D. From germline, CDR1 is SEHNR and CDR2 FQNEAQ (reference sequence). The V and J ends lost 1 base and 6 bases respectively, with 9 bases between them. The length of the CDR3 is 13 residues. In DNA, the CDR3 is TGTGCCAGCAGCTTAGGACGCCCCAATGGCTACACCTTC. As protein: CASSLGRPNGYTF.

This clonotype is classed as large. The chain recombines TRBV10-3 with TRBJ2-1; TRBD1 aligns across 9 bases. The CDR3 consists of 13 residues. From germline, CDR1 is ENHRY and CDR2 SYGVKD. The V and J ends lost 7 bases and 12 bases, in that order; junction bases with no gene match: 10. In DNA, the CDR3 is TGTGCCATCACCGACGGGACAGGGTACCGGCAGTTCTTC. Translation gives CAITDGTGYRQFF.

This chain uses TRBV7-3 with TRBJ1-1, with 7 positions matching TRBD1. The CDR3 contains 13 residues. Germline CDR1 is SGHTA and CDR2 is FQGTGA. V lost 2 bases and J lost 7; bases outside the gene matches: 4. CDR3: CASSLQGVGEAFF. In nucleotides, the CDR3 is TGTGCCAGCAGCTTACAGGGGGTTGGTGAAGCTTTCTTT.

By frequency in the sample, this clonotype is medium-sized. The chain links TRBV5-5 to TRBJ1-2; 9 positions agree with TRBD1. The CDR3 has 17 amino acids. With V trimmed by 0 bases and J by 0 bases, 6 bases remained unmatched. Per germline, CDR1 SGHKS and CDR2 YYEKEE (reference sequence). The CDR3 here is CASSLVGQGSANYGYTF. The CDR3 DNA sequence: TGTGCCAGCAGCTTGGTGGGACAGGGCTCAGCTAACTATGGCTACACCTTC.